Only one count was recorded for the clone carrying this T cell receptor beta chain. TCRdb's table, derived via immunoSEQ multiplex PCR, lists solely in-frame clones and lacks some. Here the sample spans around 250,000 clones, about nine tenths being singletons. This specimen belongs to a study of blood T cell repertoires in COVID-19. Cohorts were based on clinical histories the participants reported. Sequenced material: PBMCs or T cells enriched from blood (not recorded which). This sequence was found in a middle-aged woman with acute COVID-19.

CDR3 in amino acids: CASSLRGADEKLFF. The CDR3 DNA reads as TGTGCCAGCAGCTTACGGGGGGCGGATGAAAAACTGTTTTTT. The genes are TRBV5-4 and TRBJ1-4; tentative D call: TRBD1 (6 bases). Germline CDR1 SGHNT, CDR2 YYREEE (reference sequence). The CDR3 length is 14 residues. V was cut by 2 bases and J by 6 bases, with 11 bases left in between.